A selection of T cell receptor beta chains follows, all from one sample in a study of monozygotic twins with inflammatory bowel disease. Using the 5' RACE reads, TCRdb records one entry per CDR3 protein without DNA. The sample holds fewer than 550,000 distinct CDR3 sequences. The sample consisted of blood. The receptor set was obtained from a human donor with ulcerative colitis or Crohn's disease, or a healthy co-twin of an affected twin (not recorded which). Both conserved end residues are part of each CDR3.

v_call	j_call	cdr3_aa
TRBV12-3/TRBV12-4	TRBJ2-7	CASSRSGTVAYEQYF
TRBV7-8	TRBJ2-3	CASSLVSGPGADTQYF
TRBV7-9	TRBJ1-6	CASSFGGLSDSPLHF
TRBV20-1	TRBJ2-3	CSARRENTQYF
TRBV4-2	TRBJ2-3	CASSQVGLAEPTDTQYF
TRBV29-1	TRBJ1-1	CSVEQENTEAFF
TRBV6-6	TRBJ2-7	CASSFNSGGEQYF
TRBV20-1	TRBJ2-1	CSAREATGDKGQFF
TRBV6-2/TRBV6-3	TRBJ1-5	CASMGRGYQPQHF
TRBV10-3	TRBJ2-5	CAISAGETQYF
TRBV25-1	TRBJ1-5	CASRATGIGNQPQHF
TRBV12-3/TRBV12-4	TRBJ1-2	CASSPRLDRSYGYTF
TRBV27	TRBJ2-7	CASRFVASGAGEYF
TRBV7-9	TRBJ2-1	CASSPGTGESYNEQFF
TRBV6-4	TRBJ2-1	CASSRLAGGTGEQFF
TRBV27	TRBJ2-7	CASSPRTSGGIYEQYF
TRBV7-2	TRBJ2-7	CASLTSGNAYEQYF
TRBV2	TRBJ2-1	CASARQTSYNEQFF
TRBV5-1	TRBJ1-2	CASSPTHNYGYTF
TRBV5-6	TRBJ2-7	CASSLTSAGRTEQYF
TRBV20-1	TRBJ1-6	CSATPGSYNSPLHF
TRBV7-2	TRBJ2-1	CASSSLAGPLNEQFF
TRBV3-1	TRBJ1-2	CASSQDRTANYGYTF
TRBV12-3/TRBV12-4	TRBJ2-7	CASTPGQGNYEQYF
TRBV5-1	TRBJ2-3	CASSLASGDTDTQYF
TRBV30	TRBJ2-3	CAWSFGTVHLSPTDTQYF
TRBV6-1	TRBJ1-2	CASRPLSTGVGYGYTF
TRBV5-1	TRBJ1-1	CASSLRTPNTEAFF
TRBV3-1	TRBJ1-2	CASSQGRTGQNYGYTF
TRBV7-2	TRBJ1-1	CASSLSRGVNTEAFF
TRBV15	TRBJ1-4	CATGEWTKLFF